This TCR beta chain was sequenced during a study of blood T cell repertoires in COVID-19. V lost 3 bases to trimming and J lost 1 base, with 13 bases between them. The CDR3 consists of 14 residues. Per germline, CDR1 SQVTM and CDR2 ANQGSEA. Profiling relied on immunoSEQ multiplex PCR, and the TCRdb table lists in-frame clones only, not all of them. The data show around 190,000 clones, with about four fifths seen just once and 6.9% held by the top ten. This clonotype originated in a man between 60 and 75 years old with acute or convalescent COVID-19. Specimen: peripheral blood. The chain combines TRBV29-1 with TRBJ2-7, with D possibly being TRBD1 (6 bases). CDR3 residues: CSVENQGSSYEQYF. The CDR3 DNA reads as TGCAGCGTTGAGAATCAGGGGTCGTCCTACGAGCAGTACTTC.